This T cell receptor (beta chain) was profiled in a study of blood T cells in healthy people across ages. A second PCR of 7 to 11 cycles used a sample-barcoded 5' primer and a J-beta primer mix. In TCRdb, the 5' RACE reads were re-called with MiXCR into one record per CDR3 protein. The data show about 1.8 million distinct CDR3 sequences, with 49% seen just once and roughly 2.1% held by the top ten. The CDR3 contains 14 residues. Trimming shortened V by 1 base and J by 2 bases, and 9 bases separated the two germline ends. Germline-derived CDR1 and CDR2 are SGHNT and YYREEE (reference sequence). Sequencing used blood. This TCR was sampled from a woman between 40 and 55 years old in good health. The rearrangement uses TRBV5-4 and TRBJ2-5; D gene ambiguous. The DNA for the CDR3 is TGTGCCAGCAGCTTGTCCGCTCTACAAGAGACCCAGTACTTC. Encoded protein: CASSLSALQETQYF.